The sequence of this TCR beta chain was determined in a study of early T cells in non-severe SARS-CoV-2 infection. Study-wide context: Unpaired chains resulted from sequencing bulk RNA of unsorted whole blood. General study points: Reliance on VDJdb matching favored anti-spike CD8 responses; private and CD4 specificities were missed.

This clonotype was recorded many times. Antigen unknown. This CDR3 is built from 16 residues. Germline CDR1 reads LGHNA; CDR2 reads YSLEER. V lost 4 bases, J lost 3 bases, and 7 bases stayed unmatched. In the library, individual cDNA molecules carried attached unique molecular identifiers. TCRdb recomputed calls from the 5' RACE reads with MiXCR, one row per CDR3 protein. The sample yields around 33,000 distinct CDR3 sequences, roughly 4.5% seen once. The sequenced sample consisted of whole blood. This TCR was sampled from an adult who was a healthcare worker with PCR-confirmed SARS-CoV-2 infection or an uninfected control (not recorded which). The gene calls are TRBV4-3 and TRBJ2-3; TRBD2 agrees at 10 bases. This chain's CDR3 is CASSPLDSGGTDTQYF. CDR3 coding DNA: TGCGCCAGCAGCCCCCTGGATAGCGGGGGGACAGATACGCAGTATTTT.